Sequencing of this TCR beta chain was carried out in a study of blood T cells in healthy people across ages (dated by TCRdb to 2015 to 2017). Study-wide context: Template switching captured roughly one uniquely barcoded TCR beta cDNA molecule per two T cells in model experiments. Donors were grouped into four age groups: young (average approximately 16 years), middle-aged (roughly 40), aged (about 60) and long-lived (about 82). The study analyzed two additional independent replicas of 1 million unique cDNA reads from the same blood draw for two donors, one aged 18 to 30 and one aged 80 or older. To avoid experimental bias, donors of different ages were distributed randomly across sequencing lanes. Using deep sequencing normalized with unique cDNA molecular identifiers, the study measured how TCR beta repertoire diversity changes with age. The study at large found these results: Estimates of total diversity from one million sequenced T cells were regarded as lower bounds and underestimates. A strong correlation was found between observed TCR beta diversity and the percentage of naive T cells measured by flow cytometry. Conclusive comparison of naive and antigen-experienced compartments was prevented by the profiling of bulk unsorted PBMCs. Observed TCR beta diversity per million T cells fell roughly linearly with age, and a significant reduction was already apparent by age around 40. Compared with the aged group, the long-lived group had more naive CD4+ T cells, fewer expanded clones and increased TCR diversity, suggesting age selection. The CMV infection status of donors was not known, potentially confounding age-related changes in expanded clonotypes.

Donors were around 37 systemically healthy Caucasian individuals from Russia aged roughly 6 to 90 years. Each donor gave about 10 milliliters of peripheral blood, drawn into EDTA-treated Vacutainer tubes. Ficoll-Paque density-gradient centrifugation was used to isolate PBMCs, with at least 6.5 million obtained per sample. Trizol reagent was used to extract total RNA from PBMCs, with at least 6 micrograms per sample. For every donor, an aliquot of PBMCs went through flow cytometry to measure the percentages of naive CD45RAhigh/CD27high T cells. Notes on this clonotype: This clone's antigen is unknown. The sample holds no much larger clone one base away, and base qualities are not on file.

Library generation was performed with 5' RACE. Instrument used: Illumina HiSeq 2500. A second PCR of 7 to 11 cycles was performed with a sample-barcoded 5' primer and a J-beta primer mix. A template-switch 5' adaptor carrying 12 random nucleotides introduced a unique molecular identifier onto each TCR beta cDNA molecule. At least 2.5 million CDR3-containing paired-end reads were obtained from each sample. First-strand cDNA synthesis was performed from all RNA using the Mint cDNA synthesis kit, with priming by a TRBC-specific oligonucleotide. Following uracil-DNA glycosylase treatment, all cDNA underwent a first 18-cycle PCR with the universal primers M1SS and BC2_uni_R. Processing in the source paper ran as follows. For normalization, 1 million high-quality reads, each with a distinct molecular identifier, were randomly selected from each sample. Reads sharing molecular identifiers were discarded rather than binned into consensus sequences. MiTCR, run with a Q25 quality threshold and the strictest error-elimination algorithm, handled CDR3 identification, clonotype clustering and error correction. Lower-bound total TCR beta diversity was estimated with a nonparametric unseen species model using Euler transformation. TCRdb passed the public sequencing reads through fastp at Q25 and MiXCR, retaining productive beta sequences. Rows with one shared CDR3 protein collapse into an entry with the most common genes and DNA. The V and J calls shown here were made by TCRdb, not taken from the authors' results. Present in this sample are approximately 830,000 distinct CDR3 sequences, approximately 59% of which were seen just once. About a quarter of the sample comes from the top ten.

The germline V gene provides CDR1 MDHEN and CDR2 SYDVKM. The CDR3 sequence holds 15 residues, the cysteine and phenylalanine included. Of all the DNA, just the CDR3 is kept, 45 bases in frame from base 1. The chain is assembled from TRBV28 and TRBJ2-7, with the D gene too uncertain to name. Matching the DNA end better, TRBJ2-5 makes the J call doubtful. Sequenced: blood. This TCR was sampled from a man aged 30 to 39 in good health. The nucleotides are TGTGCCAGCAGGGGGAAGTTGGAGTTCGGGGAGACCCAGTACTTC. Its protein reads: CASRGKLEFGETQYF.